These 21 T cell receptor beta chains share one sample of origin, sequenced in a study of CD8 T cells in ankylosing spondylitis. Overall study findings and caveats: Apparently characteristic of ankylosing spondylitis blood was a TCR beta motif (eight highly homologous variants).

TCRdb fed the 5' RACE reads into MiXCR, producing one record per CDR3 protein. This table has fewer than 550,000 distinct CDR3 sequences, roughly 5.3% appearing once. No antigen has been assigned to these receptors. The sample was blood, either unsorted or a sorted T cell fraction (not recorded which). The origin of the receptors is a male donor with ankylosing spondylitis.

This clonotype was seen many times. The CDR3 nucleotides are TGCGCCAGCAGCCAAGATACACAGGGGATTTATGGCTACACCTTC. Protein product: CASSQDTQGIYGYTF. The chain couples TRBV4-3 to TRBJ1-2, with 7 bases fitting TRBD1. Unmatched junction bases numbered 6, after V lost 0 bases and J lost 5 bases. The CDR3 runs to 15 residues. Germline CDR1 reads LGHNA; CDR2 reads YSLEER.

This clonotype was recorded at least ten times. V and J are TRBV7-2 and TRBJ2-1, with D uncertain. V shed 5 bases and J shed 8 bases, with 10 bases lying between them. CDR3 size: 12 residues. Germline CDR1 reads SGHTA; CDR2 reads FQGNSA. The CDR3 DNA is TGTGCCAGCAGCCTCCGGCGGTATGAGCAGTTCTTC. Amino acid sequence: CASSLRRYEQFF.

This clonotype was detected ten times or more. The DNA of the CDR3 is TGTGCCAGCTCAAGGCAGCAAGACGATGAGCAGTTCTTC. Amino acid sequence: CASSRQQDDEQFF. The rearrangement joins TRBV18 to TRBJ2-1; D gene ambiguous. Germline V gene data show CDR1 as KGHSH and CDR2 as LQKENI. The CDR3 totals 13 residues. Trimming removed 5 bases from V and 8 bases from J, with 13 bases in between.

This clonotype was observed many times. The chain has TRBV5-1 and TRBJ2-7; no definite D call. Germline loops: CDR1 SGHRS, CDR2 YFSETQ. The germline V and J ends were trimmed by 0 bases and 0 bases, with 10 bases remaining between them. The CDR3 sequence is 15 residues long. The CDR3 is CASSLEPGISYEQYF. CDR3 DNA sequence: TGCGCCAGCAGCTTGGAGCCAGGCATCTCCTACGAGCAGTACTTC.

This clonotype has only a few counts. The chain employs TRBV20-1 and TRBJ2-2, with D uncertain. The CDR3 consists of 17 residues. Trimming removed 0 bases at V and 4 bases at J, with 18 bases between. Germline assignment: CDR1 DFQATT and CDR2 SNEGSKA (reference sequence). This CDR3 is CSARDFLSQQVTGELFF. CDR3 DNA sequence: TGCAGTGCTAGAGATTTTTTATCCCAGCAGGTCACCGGGGAGCTGTTTTTT.

This clonotype has just a few counts. This sequence joins TRBV29-1 and TRBJ2-7; 9 bases line up with TRBD1. There are 15 residues in the CDR3. Germline loops: CDR1 SQVTM, CDR2 ANQGSEA. With 6 bases clipped from V and 2 bases from J, the junction kept 11 bases outside the gene matches. In DNA, the CDR3 is TGCAGCGTGATCTCGGGACAGGGAAGAGCCTACGAGCAGTACTTC. Translated, it gives CSVISGQGRAYEQYF.

This clonotype was seen many times. The rearrangement uses TRBV9 and TRBJ1-2; D possibly corresponds to TRBD1 (6 bases). Trimming took 2 bases from V and 6 from J, leaving 8 bases between them. The length of the CDR3 is 12 residues. Germline V CDR1 and CDR2: SGDLS, YYNGEE. CDR3 residues: CASSVRGNGYTF. For the CDR3, the DNA is TGTGCCAGCAGCGTTAGGGGGAATGGCTACACCTTC.

At least ten counts were recorded for this clonotype. This chain joins TRBV12-3 or TRBV12-4 and TRBJ2-3, with a tentative D call TRBD2 (5 bases). This CDR3 is built from 15 residues. Trimming stripped 5 bases from V and 6 bases from J, with 18 bases between. CDR3 nucleotide sequence: TGTGCCAGCAGTCCCCCCGAGAGGGTTTGGGATACGCAGTATTTT. It codes for CASSPPERVWDTQYF.

This clonotype showed up many times. The V call is TRBV5-1, the J call TRBJ1-2; no clear D. The CDR3 is made up of 15 amino acids. Per the germline V gene, CDR1 is SGHRS and CDR2 is YFSETQ. Deletions cut 5 bases from V and 0 bases from J, with 14 bases between. The CDR3 is CASRSNTRANYGYTF. DNA of the CDR3: TGCGCCAGCAGGTCCAACACAAGAGCTAACTATGGCTACACCTTC.

This clonotype was seen only a few times. The genes are TRBV7-2 and TRBJ2-7; TRBD1 aligns across 9 bases. Germline V lookup: CDR1 SGHTA, CDR2 FQGNSA. CDR3 size: 16 residues. V shed 2 bases, J shed 6 bases, and the junction held 11 bases outside the gene matches. In nucleotides, the CDR3 is TGTGCCAGCAGCTTACGAGTGGGACAGGGCTCGGTCGAGCAGTACTTC. It is translated as CASSLRVGQGSVEQYF.

This clonotype has a handful of counts. The gene calls are TRBV6-2 or TRBV6-3 and TRBJ2-5; 11 bases line up with TRBD2. V lost 6 bases, J lost 3 bases, and 9 bases stayed unmatched. The CDR3 is 16 amino acids. Per the germline V gene, CDR1 is MNHEY and CDR2 is SVGEGT. CDR3 loop: CASRKLKGLAEETQYF. The DNA of the CDR3 is TGTGCCAGCAGGAAACTTAAGGGACTAGCGGAAGAGACCCAGTACTTC.

In its sample, this clonotype was seen a few times. The chain links TRBV15 to TRBJ2-1; D is undetermined. Germline V lookup: CDR1 LNHNV, CDR2 YYDKDF (reference sequence). The CDR3 covers 13 residues. Trimming took off 8 bases at V and 2 bases at J, with 10 bases between the two ends. The CDR3, as DNA: TGTGCCACCTCCCTGGCGACCTACAATGAGCAGTTCTTC. This codes for CATSLATYNEQFF.

This clonotype was recorded many times. V is TRBV7-2 and J is TRBJ2-5, with D possibly matching TRBD1 (5 bases). CDR3 length equals 14 residues. The germline V gene encodes CDR1 SGHTA and CDR2 FQGNSA. V was cut by 5 bases and J by 5 bases, with 15 bases left in between. The CDR3 reads CASSRVRQSETQYF. The CDR3 coding sequence is TGTGCCAGCAGCCGCGTGCGACAGTCTGAGACCCAGTACTTC.

This clonotype was recorded a few times. As DNA, the CDR3 is TGTGCCAGCAGCTTTAGAGTCCCGGGACAGGGTTCAAGAAACACCATATATTTT. Its translation: CASSFRVPGQGSRNTIYF. The rearrangement uses TRBV7-8 and TRBJ1-3; 9 nucleotides align to TRBD1. The germline V gene encodes CDR1 SGHVS and CDR2 FQNEAQ. The CDR3 loop spans 18 amino acids. With 3 bases clipped from V and 5 bases from J, the junction kept 14 bases outside the gene matches.

In this sample, this clonotype turned up many times. The CDR3 here is CSVARPLNTEAFF. As DNA, the CDR3 is TGCAGCGTTGCTAGGCCTCTGAACACTGAAGCTTTCTTT. The chain has TRBV29-1 and TRBJ1-1, with D hard to call. Germline V gene lookup returns CDR1 SQVTM and CDR2 ANQGSEA. This CDR3 contains 13 residues. V was trimmed by 4 bases and J by 0 bases, leaving 9 bases between them.

The sample holds a few counts of this clonotype. The chain couples TRBV2 to TRBJ2-3; perhaps TRBD1 as D (5 bases). The CDR3 extends over 14 amino acids. Germline values: CDR1 SNHLY, CDR2 FYNNEI. The V end lost 3 bases, the J end lost 3 bases, and 10 bases lay between the germline ends. The chain's CDR3 is CASSDQGGTDTQYF. DNA of the CDR3: TGTGCCAGCAGTGACCAGGGTGGGACAGATACGCAGTATTTT. The whole variable domain, remainder taken from reference TRBV2 and TRBJ2-3, is EPEVTQTPSHQVTQMGQEVILRCVPISNHLYFYWYRQILGQKVEFLVSFYNNEISEKSEIFDDQFSVERPDGSNFTLKIRSTKLEDSAMYFCASSDQGGTDTQYFGPGTRLTVL.

Ten or more counts support this clonotype. V gene TRBV12-3 or TRBV12-4 combines with J gene TRBJ2-3; 7 nucleotides match TRBD2. Unmatched junction bases numbered 6, after V lost 6 bases and J lost 0 bases. This CDR3 is 15 amino acids long. CDR3 nucleotide sequence: TGTGCCAGCAGCCGAAGACTAGCTAGCACAGATACGCAGTATTTT. Translation gives CASSRRLASTDTQYF.

The chain employs TRBV10-3 and TRBJ2-7, with D possibly TRBD1 on 6 matching bases. CDR3 length: 17 residues. V lost 0 bases and J 0 bases, leaving 15 bases between the germline ends. Germline-derived CDR1 and CDR2 are ENHRY and SYGVKD. CDR3 DNA: TGTGCCATCAGTGAGTCGTACACAAGGGGGAACTCCTACGAGCAGTACTTC. The encoded protein is CAISESYTRGNSYEQYF.

At least ten counts were recorded for this clonotype. The V and J genes are TRBV20-1 and TRBJ1-2; D may be TRBD1 (6 bases). The V gene's germline CDR1 is DFQATT and CDR2 SNEGSKA (reference sequence). Trimming stripped 1 base from V and 4 bases from J, with 19 bases between. The CDR3 length is 16 residues. The CDR3 nucleotides are TGCAGTGCTAGAGTAAAGGGGGACCAGCTTTTCTATGGCTACACCTTC. It yields the protein CSARVKGDQLFYGYTF.

At least ten counts were recorded for this clonotype. The V and J genes are TRBV9 and TRBJ2-3, with 7 bases identical to TRBD1. Germline V gene sequence: CDR1 SGDLS, CDR2 YYNGEE. V gave up 4 bases and J gave up 4 bases; unmatched junction bases: 12. This CDR3 has 16 amino acids. CDR3 region: CASSTLTGARPDTQYF. CDR3 DNA sequence: TGTGCCAGCAGCACCCTTACAGGGGCGCGCCCAGATACGCAGTATTTT.

This clonotype was seen many times. The chain combines TRBV6-2 or TRBV6-3 with TRBJ2-1; 11 bases are a match to TRBD2. Per germline, CDR1 MNHEY and CDR2 SVGEGT. CDR3 length: 15 amino acids. The junction had 10 bases not matched to a gene; V was cut back by 6 bases and J by 9 bases. DNA of the CDR3: TGTGCCAGCAGCGAGGTTGGGACTAGCGGAGTTGAGCAGTTCTTC. Protein sequence: CASSEVGTSGVEQFF.